This T cell receptor (beta chain) was documented in a study of OX40 agonist ivuxolimab in advanced cancers. At the level of the study: Patients got intravenous ivuxolimab at 0.01 to 10 mg/kg every 2 weeks.

The assay was immunoSEQ multiplex PCR, and TCRdb's table has in-frame clones only and misses some. This sample has about 67,000 clones; about 90% occur once, and the top ten carry approximately 4%. Trimming pared 2 bases from V and 1 base from J, leaving 8 bases between. CDR1 is MNHNY and CDR2 is SVGAGI in the germline V gene (reference sequence). The CDR3 length is 14 residues. The timepoints at which blood was sampled were baseline, cycle 4 day 1, and cycle 7 day 1. The starting material was CD4+ or CD8+ T cells sorted from blood, obtained in a trial of the OX40 agonist ivuxolimab. The sequence came from an adult with an advanced solid tumor such as melanoma, head and neck, liver or kidney cancer. The chain combines TRBV6-6 with TRBJ1-1; D is unclear. This CDR3 reads CASSYDRGNTEAFF. The DNA for the CDR3 is TGTGCCAGCAGTTACGACCGGGGGAACACTGAAGCTTTCTTT.